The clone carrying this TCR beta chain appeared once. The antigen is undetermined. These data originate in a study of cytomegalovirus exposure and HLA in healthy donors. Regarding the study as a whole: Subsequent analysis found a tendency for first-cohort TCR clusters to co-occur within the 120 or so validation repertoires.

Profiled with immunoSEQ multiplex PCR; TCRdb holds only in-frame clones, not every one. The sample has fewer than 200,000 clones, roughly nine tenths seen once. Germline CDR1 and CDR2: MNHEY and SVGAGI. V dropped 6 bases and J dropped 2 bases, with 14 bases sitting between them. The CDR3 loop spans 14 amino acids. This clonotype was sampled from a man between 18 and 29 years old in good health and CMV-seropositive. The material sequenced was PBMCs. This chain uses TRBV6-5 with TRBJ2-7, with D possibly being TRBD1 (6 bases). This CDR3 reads CASSRSRGPYEQYF. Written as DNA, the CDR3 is TGTGCCAGCAGCCGTAGCAGGGGCCCCTACGAGCAGTACTTC.